This T cell receptor (beta chain) was recorded in a study of T cell responses to AZD1222 COVID-19 vaccine. The study, taken as a whole, reports: Spike regions recognized by vaccine-associated CD4 TCRs spanned the protein, led by 160-218 and 743-854. Among AZD1222 vaccinees, only six were seropositive at baseline. Spike-specific TCR breadth rose after two AZD1222 doses, and depth rose as well. Among the donors, most were white British and more were female, and clonal diversity was possibly underestimated.

This table comes from immunoSEQ multiplex PCR, and its TCRdb copy is limited to in-frame clones, with some not included. In the table there are approximately 200,000 clones, around 86% of which are singletons. The germline V gene encodes CDR1 SGHTS and CDR2 YDEGEE. This CDR3 spans 15 amino acids. The J segment lost 4 bases and the V segment lost 4 bases, leaving 11 bases of the junction unmatched. In regard to this clone: The target antigen is unknown.

Here the sequenced sample was peripheral blood, taken on day 0 of MenACWY control vaccination. The chain is built from TRBV5-8 and TRBJ2-7; 7 bases are a match to TRBD2. This receptor was identified in an adult in good health. CDR3 loop: CASSRSGNLAYEQYF. In DNA form, the CDR3 reads TGTGCCAGCAGCCGGAGCGGGAACCTGGCGTACGAGCAGTACTTC.